What follows describes a single TCR beta chain. The CDR3 sequence is 14 residues long. Germline V gives CDR1 SQVTM, CDR2 ANQGSEA. V lost 0 bases and J lost 1, with 6 bases in between. The entry originates in a study of shared clonotypes between healthy human individuals. CD45RO-negative, CCR7-positively selected cells formed the naive CD8 fraction, excluding terminally differentiated effector memory CD45RA+ cells. In replicate PCRs of sorted subsets, roughly 190 ng DNA, about 30,000 T cell genomes, was used. TCRdb keeps only in-frame clones here, not all; method: immunoSEQ multiplex PCR. The sample lists around 1,900,000 clones, over 85% seen once, with over 1.5% in the top ten.

The material sequenced was naive CD8+ T cells from PBMCs. The J gene is TRBJ2-2, the V gene TRBV29-1; D gene unclear. The TCR originated in a young man in good health. Some clones in this sample may be carry-over from other donors' samples. CDR3 nucleotide sequence: TGCAGCGTTGAAGATAAACTGAACACCGGGGAGCTGTTTTTT. This codes for CSVEDKLNTGELFF.